Detailed here is one TCR beta chain. This entry is derived from a study of blood T cell repertoires in COVID-19. V lost 0 bases and J lost 0, with 8 bases in between. The CDR3 length is 15 residues. The germline CDR1 and CDR2 sequences are KGHSH and LQKENI. Per the authors' pipeline: Scientists estimated how many nucleated cells there were by amplifying reference gene primers. The table came from immunoSEQ multiplex PCR; TCRdb's copy has only in-frame clones and leaves some out. V, J and clone size are those of that table, while D and trimming were read from the DNA. This table has around 130,000 clones, approximately 86% appearing once.

The V call is TRBV18, the J call TRBJ1-1, with no clear D. Source material: peripheral blood. This clonotype was obtained from a woman between 45 and 60 years old who had recovered from COVID-19. CDR3 sequence reads: CASSPPSRMNTEAFF. DNA of the CDR3: TGTGCCAGCTCACCACCAAGCAGGATGAACACTGAAGCTTTCTTT.